The sequence of this T cell receptor (beta chain) was determined in a study of shared clonotypes between healthy human individuals. Germline V gives CDR1 SGHTA, CDR2 FQGTGA. This CDR3 has 14 residues. V shed 5 bases and J shed 0 bases, with 9 bases lying between them. CD45RO-negative, CCR7-positively selected cells formed the naive CD8 fraction, excluding terminally differentiated effector memory CD45RA+ cells. TCRdb keeps only in-frame clones here, not all; method: immunoSEQ multiplex PCR. The sample has around 600,000 clones; more than 95% are singletons. The receptor was derived from a young man in good health. Specimen: naive CD8+ T cells sorted from blood. The V call is TRBV7-3, the J call TRBJ2-3; no reliable D call. CDR3 bases: TGTGCCAGCAGCCCCCTGGGGAGCACAGATACGCAGTATTTT. Protein product: CASSPLGSTDTQYF.